This is a list of T cell receptor beta chains from one sample in a study of graft-versus-host responses after intestinal transplantation. These receptors are not linked to any known antigen. Data came from immunoSEQ multiplex PCR; TCRdb stores just in-frame clones and leaves some out. The sample yields approximately 75,000 clones, about 94% seen once. The source was unstimulated CD8+ T cells sorted from spleen or lymph node cells, collected before intestinal transplant. These receptors came from a human donor who received an intestinal transplant. The conserved cysteine and the conserved F or W are not part of the CDR3 here. The D gene is left open where the match is weak.

>TRBV13|TRBJ2-1|-
ASSLAGYEQF
>TRBV6-1|TRBJ1-1|-
ASSQRGTEAF
>TRBV27|TRBJ2-7|-
ASSLSIESWSEQY
>TRBV7-6|TRBJ1-1|-
ASSLNGIEAF
>TRBV10-2|TRBJ2-1|TRBD1
ASSEASGTVYNEQF
>TRBV5-1|TRBJ2-2|-
ASSVGGEVTGELF
>TRBV9|TRBJ2-1|TRBD2
ASSVAPASGVYNEQF
>TRBV28|TRBJ1-5|-
ASSLPGTLNQPQH
>TRBV5-5|TRBJ2-1|TRBD1
ASSGGQGGNEQF
>TRBV11-1|TRBJ2-1|TRBD2
ASSLEWFRGTSSSDEQF
>TRBV7-9|TRBJ2-7|-
ASSLAPPEQY
>TRBV27|TRBJ2-1|TRBD2
ASSSTGLAGQDNEQF
>TRBV11-2|-|-
ASSQDSPEQY
>TRBV4-1|TRBJ1-2|-
ASSQGLRRTINYGYT
>TRBV5-6|TRBJ1-6|-
ASSFGGGAGYNSPLH
>TRBV11-2|TRBJ2-5|TRBD2
ASSLGLADKRPQY
>TRBV6-5|TRBJ2-7|TRBD2
ASSLSGLWEQY
>TRBV4-1|TRBJ2-1|-
ASSQDGDNEQF
>TRBV7-7|TRBJ2-3|-
ASSLEAGFSADTQY
>TRBV14|TRBJ2-7|TRBD1
ASSHKDRRLFYEQY
>TRBV27|TRBJ2-7|-
ASRPGASYEQY
>TRBV11-2|TRBJ1-2|-
ASSSEGMANYGYT
>TRBV18|TRBJ2-2|TRBD2
ASSPLAGEGTGELF
>TRBV15|TRBJ1-5|-
ATSRDGVRSQPQH
>TRBV2|TRBJ1-2|TRBD1
ASSDWDRVNYGYT
>TRBV7-9|TRBJ2-7|TRBD2
ASSSTSGYNEQY
>TRBV5-5|TRBJ2-7|TRBD1
ASSSGQTLSYEQY